The 12 T cell receptor beta chains below all came from one sample that was sequenced in a study of control samples from healthy donors and cancer patients. Sequencing used immunoSEQ multiplex PCR; TCRdb keeps in-frame clones, though not all of them. The sample contains over 150,000 clones, roughly 94% of which appear only once. What was sequenced was PBMCs. Every receptor here comes from a man in his sixties with colorectal cancer.

The V gene is TRBV18, the J gene TRBJ2-5; 7 nucleotides match TRBD2. With V trimmed by 6 bases and J by 7 bases, 11 bases remained unmatched. Germline V gene data show CDR1 as KGHSH and CDR2 as LQKENI. The CDR3 is 14 residues long. As DNA, the CDR3 is TGTGCCAGCTCTGGCTTCGATGAGCGGGGGACCCAGTACTTC. This gives the protein CASSGFDERGTQYF. The full variable domain, its missing parts supplied by reference TRBV18 and TRBJ2-5, is NAGVMQNPRHLVRRRGQEARLRCSPMKGHSHVYWYRQLPEEGLKFMVYLQKENIIDESGMPKERFSAEFPKEGPSILRIQQVVRGDSAAYFCASSGFDERGTQYFGPGTRLLVL.

The chain is built from TRBV2 and TRBJ1-2, with 9 bases fitting TRBD1. Germline CDR1 and CDR2: SNHLY and FYNNEI. Germline trimming cut 6 bases from V and 3 bases from J; bases unmatched to any gene: 5. The CDR3 contains 14 residues. The CDR3 bases are TGTGCCAGCAGGAGGGGACAGGGAGACTATGGCTACACCTTC. This translates into CASRRGQGDYGYTF. Using reference TRBV2 and TRBJ1-2 for the parts outside the CDR3, the full variable domain is EPEVTQTPSHQVTQMGQEVILRCVPISNHLYFYWYRQILGQKVEFLVSFYNNEISEKSEIFDDQFSVERPDGSNFTLKIRSTKLEDSAMYFCASRRGQGDYGYTFGSGTRLTVV.

V is TRBV7-2 and J is TRBJ2-7, with no clear D. V shed 4 bases and J shed 3 bases, with 13 bases lying between them. The CDR3 consists of 14 residues. Germline V gene data show CDR1 as SGHTA and CDR2 as FQGNSA. The CDR3 DNA is TGTGCCAGCAGCTCTCCGGGTCTCAACTACGAGCAGTACTTC. As protein: CASSSPGLNYEQYF.

The V and J genes are TRBV5-5 and TRBJ2-7, with 7 positions matching TRBD2. V shed 4 bases and J 1 base; nucleotides not matched to a gene: 5. The CDR3 runs 14 residues. Germline V gives CDR1 SGHKS, CDR2 YYEKEE (reference sequence). CDR3 nucleotides: TGTGCCAGCAGCCCCGGGACTATGTCCTACGAGCAGTACTTC. Its protein is CASSPGTMSYEQYF.

A few counts support this clone. This chain uses TRBV5-1 with TRBJ1-1, with D perhaps matching TRBD1 (6 bases). The CDR3 loop spans 13 amino acids. V lost 3 bases, J lost 1 base, and 7 bases lay in between. Germline CDR1 SGHRS, CDR2 YFSETQ. The CDR3 bases are TGCGCCAGCAGCTCACAGGGGAACACTGAAGCTTTCTTT. This encodes CASSSQGNTEAFF.

The chain employs TRBV4-3 and TRBJ2-2, with D possibly being TRBD2 (6 bases). V lost 6 bases to trimming and J lost 7 bases, with 9 bases between them. Germline CDR1 reads LGHNA; CDR2 reads YSLEER. The CDR3 runs 12 residues. The CDR3 region is CASRKGGGELFF. The DNA of the CDR3 is TGCGCCAGCAGAAAGGGAGGCGGGGAGCTGTTTTTT.

V is TRBV5-4 and J is TRBJ2-3; D possibly uses TRBD1 or TRBD2 (5 bases each). This CDR3 region has 17 residues. V lost 5 bases to trimming and J lost 6 bases, with 25 bases between them. Germline V gene data show CDR1 as SGHNT and CDR2 as YYREEE (reference sequence). This chain's CDR3 is CASSPGPGTGSMDTQYF. The CDR3 coding sequence is TGTGCCAGCAGTCCGGGGCCAGGGACGGGCAGTATGGATACGCAGTATTTT.

The V and J genes are TRBV7-9 and TRBJ2-1, with 8 bases aligning to TRBD2. Germline V gene lookup returns CDR1 SEHNR and CDR2 FQNEAQ (reference sequence). This CDR3 is built from 15 residues. V gave up 5 bases and J gave up 7 bases; unmatched junction bases: 10. The CDR3 sequence: CASSALAVRGNEQFF. The CDR3 DNA sequence: TGTGCCAGCAGCGCACTAGCGGTCAGAGGTAATGAGCAGTTCTTC.

V gene TRBV19 combines with J gene TRBJ1-1; 7 nucleotides align to TRBD1. The CDR3 is 14 residues long. V lost 7 bases and J lost 1; bases outside the gene matches: 6. CDR1 LNHDA and CDR2 SQIVND come from the germline V gene (reference sequence). As DNA, the CDR3 is TGTGCCAGTAAGTCGGGACAGACGAACACTGAAGCTTTCTTT. This translates into CASKSGQTNTEAFF.

The chain joins TRBV30 to TRBJ2-3; either TRBD1 or TRBD2 may fit D (5 bases each). V was shortened by 4 bases and J by 2 bases, with 16 bases between the two germline ends. The CDR3 is 15 amino acids. Germline V lookup: CDR1 GTSNPN, CDR2 SVGIG (reference sequence). The CDR3 coding sequence is TGTGCCTGGAATGGTCGGGGACCTTCCACAGATACGCAGTATTTT. Its translation is CAWNGRGPSTDTQYF. The full variable domain, its missing parts supplied by reference TRBV30 and TRBJ2-3, is SQTIHQWPATLVQPVGSPLSLECTVEGTSNPNLYWYRQAAGRGLQLLFYSVGIGQISSEVPQNLSASRPQDRQFILSSKKLLLSDSGFYLCAWNGRGPSTDTQYFGPGTRLTVL.

V usage is TRBV21-1 and J usage is TRBJ2-7; the table's D call of TRBD2 was not tested on the DNA. TRBV21-1 is labeled a pseudogene. CDR3 length: 15 residues. The CDR3 DNA reads TGTGCCAGCAGCAAAGGTCGGGTCTTTTACTACGAGCAGTACTTC. Protein product: CASSKGRVFYYEQYF.

This clone was detected once. This sequence joins TRBV2 and TRBJ1-5, with no clear D. The CDR3 sequence is 15 residues long. The germline V gene has CDR1 SNHLY and CDR2 FYNNEI. The V gene lost 2 bases and the J gene lost 1 base, with 9 bases spanning the gap. CDR3 sequence (DNA): TGTGCCAGCAGTGAACTGGATGGGAGCAATCAGCCCCAGCATTTT. As protein: CASSELDGSNQPQHF.